These 24 T cell receptor beta chains were all obtained from the same sample, sequenced in a study of spatial heterogeneity in lung cancer. Study findings and constraints: Tumor mutation count correlated with how many alpha and beta TCRs expanded intratumorally.

The time point here: sample taken at primary tumor resection. What these receptors recognize is not known. TCRdb re-called the 5' RACE reads through MiXCR, storing one row per CDR3 protein. The table has about 27,000 distinct CDR3 sequences, 7.1% seen once. Sequenced material: lung tumor tissue, taken at surgery. The receptor source for this set is a male donor with early-stage non-small cell lung cancer.

In its sample, this clonotype was seen many times. The chain carries TRBV2 and TRBJ1-4, with TRBD1 matching 12 bases. Trimming removed 8 bases from V and 5 bases from J; junction bases left unmatched: 6. Germline-derived CDR1 and CDR2 are SNHLY and FYNNEI. The CDR3 is 15 residues long. The CDR3 is CASEGQGAANEKLFF. The CDR3 DNA sequence: TGTGCCAGCGAGGGACAGGGGGCTGCAAATGAAAAACTGTTTTTT.

The gene calls are TRBV9 and TRBJ2-1; perhaps TRBD1 as D (5 bases). Germline values: CDR1 SGDLS, CDR2 YYNGEE. Trimming left V 4 bases short and J 2 bases short, with 13 bases between. The CDR3 is 15 amino acids. Here the CDR3 DNA reads TGTGCCAGCAGCCGGAGCCGGACAACCTACAATGAGCAGTTCTTC. Its protein product is CASSRSRTTYNEQFF.

This clonotype has just a few counts. The chain uses TRBV7-9 and TRBJ1-3; no reliable D call. The CDR3 sequence is 14 residues long. Trimming removed 1 base at V and 0 bases at J, with 4 bases between. From germline, CDR1 is SEHNR and CDR2 FQNEAQ (reference sequence). The CDR3 coding sequence is TGTGCCAGCAGCTTAGGAGTCTCTGGAAACACCATATATTTT. Translation: CASSLGVSGNTIYF.

This clonotype was recorded a few times. The V call is TRBV28, the J call TRBJ2-5; D not resolved. The CDR3 has 16 amino acids. Trimming removed 5 bases from V and 1 base from J, with 17 bases in between. Germline values: CDR1 MDHEN, CDR2 SYDVKM. This chain's CDR3 is CASSSRWAGPQETQYF. The CDR3 bases are TGTGCCAGCAGTAGCCGATGGGCAGGCCCCCAAGAGACCCAGTACTTC. The variable domain in full, completed from reference TRBV28 and TRBJ2-5, reads DVKVTQSSRYLVKRTGEKVFLECVQDMDHENMFWYRQDPGLGLRLIYFSYDVKMKEKGDIPEGYSVSREKKERFSLILESASTNQTSMYLCASSSRWAGPQETQYFGPGTRLLVL.

This clonotype was observed a handful of times. The CDR3 is CASSRGLGGGINEQFF. The CDR3 coding sequence is TGTGCCAGCAGCCGGGGACTTGGCGGGGGTATCAATGAGCAGTTCTTC. The chain recombines TRBV3-1 with TRBJ2-1; 7 bases map to TRBD2. This CDR3 has 16 residues. V gave up 4 bases and J gave up 6 bases; unmatched junction bases: 12. Germline V gene sequence: CDR1 LGHDT, CDR2 YNNKEL (reference sequence).

This clonotype was seen many times. The J gene is TRBJ2-1, the V gene TRBV10-3; D not resolved. The CDR3 extends over 16 amino acids. Trimming removed 3 bases from V and 5 bases from J, with 17 bases in between. Germline CDR1 and CDR2: ENHRY and SYGVKD. CDR3 in amino acids: CAISDLLVHHNNEQFF. The CDR3 DNA reads as TGTGCCATCAGTGACCTCCTAGTCCATCATAACAATGAGCAGTTCTTC.

V gene TRBV20-1 combines with J gene TRBJ2-5, with 9 bases fitting TRBD1. Germline V CDR1 and CDR2: DFQATT, SNEGSKA (reference sequence). The trim removed 4 bases at V and 1 base at J, leaving 4 bases unmatched. This CDR3 spans 14 amino acids. CDR3 sequence (DNA): TGCAGTGCTATAAAACAGGGGGCCCAAGAGACCCAGTACTTC. Translation: CSAIKQGAQETQYF.

The genes are TRBV5-1 and TRBJ2-2; D is possibly TRBD1 or TRBD2 (6 bases each). Germline CDR1 is SGHRS and CDR2 is YFSETQ. The CDR3 is made up of 15 amino acids. Trimming stripped 4 bases from V and 2 bases from J, with 12 bases between. The CDR3 sequence: CASSQPGANTGELFF. CDR3 nucleotide sequence: TGCGCCAGCAGCCAGCCGGGGGCAAACACCGGGGAGCTGTTTTTT.

V and J are TRBV7-2 and TRBJ2-2; D may be TRBD1 (6 bases). The V and J ends lost 4 bases and 1 base respectively, with 13 bases between them. Germline CDR1 and CDR2: SGHTA and FQGNSA. CDR3 size: 16 residues. DNA of the CDR3: TGTGCCAGCAGCTCGTCGGGACACATGAACACCGGGGAGCTGTTTTTT. Its translation is CASSSSGHMNTGELFF.

In its sample, this clonotype was seen a few times. This chain connects TRBV7-2 to TRBJ2-7; D unresolved. The V and J ends lost 1 base and 2 bases respectively, with 12 bases between them. CDR1 is SGHTA, CDR2 FQGNSA, per germline. The CDR3 spans 15 residues. The CDR3 here is CASSLVSTEPYEQYF. The CDR3 DNA sequence: TGTGCCAGCAGCTTAGTTTCCACAGAACCCTACGAGCAGTACTTC.

The table lists this clonotype with a few counts. The rearrangement uses TRBV9 and TRBJ2-7; D gene unclear. The germline V and J ends were trimmed by 0 bases and 1 base, with 8 bases remaining between them. The germline V gene encodes CDR1 SGDLS and CDR2 YYNGEE. This CDR3 region has 14 residues. The CDR3 is CASSVGPISYEQYF. CDR3 DNA: TGTGCCAGCAGCGTAGGCCCGATTTCCTACGAGCAGTACTTC.

The table lists this clonotype with many counts. The chain links TRBV9 to TRBJ2-3; 8 bases fit TRBD1. Germline-derived CDR1 and CDR2 are SGDLS and YYNGEE. The CDR3 covers 15 residues. V shed 1 base and J 4 bases; nucleotides not matched to a gene: 5. The chain's CDR3 is CASSVRTGSPDTQYF. CDR3 bases: TGTGCCAGCAGCGTAAGGACAGGGAGCCCAGATACGCAGTATTTT.

This clonotype was counted only a few times. This chain links TRBV6-5 with TRBJ2-5, with 7 nucleotides matching TRBD2. CDR3 length: 13 amino acids. V was pared by 3 bases and J by 5 bases, with 3 bases of the junction left unmatched. Germline loops: CDR1 MNHEY, CDR2 SVGAGI. CDR3: CASSYSGGETQYF. The CDR3 DNA is TGTGCCAGCAGTTATTCGGGAGGTGAGACCCAGTACTTC.

This clonotype was recorded at least ten times. The chain combines TRBV20-1 with TRBJ1-4, with TRBD1 as a possible D gene (5 bases). Germline CDR1 DFQATT, CDR2 SNEGSKA (reference sequence). Trimming shortened V by 2 bases and J by 7 bases, and 11 bases separated the two germline ends. This CDR3 spans 13 amino acids. CDR3: CSARRGSGEKLFF. The CDR3 DNA is TGCAGTGCTAGACGGGGGTCTGGTGAAAAACTGTTTTTT.

There are many counts of this clonotype. The rearrangement uses TRBV5-1 and TRBJ2-7; possible D gene TRBD1, 5 bases. Germline assignment: CDR1 SGHRS and CDR2 YFSETQ. The CDR3 is made up of 12 amino acids. Between the trimmed V and J ends, which lost 6 bases and 2 bases, there was a span of 9 bases. CDR3 sequence reads: CASTDSPYEQYF. The CDR3 region has the DNA TGCGCCAGCACCGACAGTCCCTACGAGCAGTACTTC.

This clonotype occurred a few times. The chain has TRBV12-3 or TRBV12-4 and TRBJ1-1, with a possible D match to TRBD1 (5 bases). This CDR3 has 13 residues. V was clipped by 3 bases and J by 5 bases, with 10 bases between them. CDR3 region: CASSFPGRTEAFF. The CDR3, as DNA: TGTGCCAGCAGTTTTCCAGGGCGGACTGAAGCTTTCTTT.

This clonotype was seen a few times. CDR3 in amino acids: CASSLVVGDTEAFF. The CDR3 DNA sequence: TGTGCCAGCAGCTTAGTCGTGGGGGACACTGAAGCTTTCTTT. The chain employs TRBV7-9 and TRBJ1-1; a possible D gene is TRBD1 (5 bases). This CDR3 is 14 amino acids long. Germline V gene data show CDR1 as SEHNR and CDR2 as FQNEAQ (reference sequence). The V end was cut by 1 base, the J end by 3 bases, with 9 bases between.

The chain joins TRBV19 to TRBJ2-5, with TRBD1 as a possible D gene (6 bases). V lost 3 bases and J lost 1, with 9 bases in between. This CDR3 has 14 residues. Germline loops: CDR1 LNHDA, CDR2 SQIVND (reference sequence). The CDR3: CASSIQTGQETQYF. CDR3 bases: TGTGCCAGTAGTATTCAGACAGGCCAAGAGACCCAGTACTTC.

The chain employs TRBV5-1 and TRBJ2-7, with TRBD1 matching 8 bases. This CDR3 region has 14 residues. Looked up from germline, CDR1 is SGHRS and CDR2 is YFSETQ. Unmatched junction bases numbered 16, after V lost 4 bases and J lost 13 bases. CDR3 region: CASSQWLSGTGLYF. The CDR3 DNA sequence: TGCGCCAGCAGCCAGTGGTTGTCCGGGACAGGTCTTTACTTC.

There are many counts of this clonotype. This chain connects TRBV4-3 to TRBJ1-4; TRBD1 is a possible D gene (5 bases). Germline V lookup: CDR1 LGHNA, CDR2 YSLEER. With 4 bases removed from V and 8 bases from J, the gap between germline ends came to 14 bases. CDR3 length: 14 amino acids. CDR3 nucleotides: TGCGCCAGCAGCCTGGGACGACATAACGAAAAACTGTTTTTT. Its protein product is CASSLGRHNEKLFF.

In this sample, this clonotype turned up many times. The chain links TRBV10-3 to TRBJ1-2, with D possibly TRBD1 on 5 matching bases. CDR3 size: 13 residues. Germline CDR1 is ENHRY and CDR2 is SYGVKD. The V end lost 4 bases, the J end lost 3 bases, and 9 bases lay between the germline ends. The CDR3 DNA reads as TGTGCCATCAGTGTGGACACGTACTATGGCTACACCTTC. Translating it yields CAISVDTYYGYTF.

This clonotype appeared many times. The J gene is TRBJ1-2, the V gene TRBV15; D is undetermined. Germline CDR1 and CDR2: LNHNV and YYDKDF (reference sequence). The CDR3 consists of 12 residues. With 0 bases removed from V and 4 bases from J, the gap between germline ends came to 3 bases. In nucleotides, the CDR3 is TGTGCCACCAGCAGAGACCGCTATGGCTACACCTTC. Protein product: CATSRDRYGYTF.

This clonotype was seen at least ten times. The chain joins TRBV4-3 to TRBJ1-4, with D possibly TRBD1 on 6 matching bases. Trimming removed 0 bases from V and 6 bases from J, with 14 bases in between. This CDR3 has 16 amino acids. Per germline, CDR1 LGHNA and CDR2 YSLEER. The CDR3, as DNA: TGCGCCAGCAGCCAAGAGGGCAGGGGAGGTCATGAAAAACTGTTTTTT. Translating gives CASSQEGRGGHEKLFF.

Ten or more counts support this clonotype. The V call is TRBV6-5, the J call TRBJ1-3; 8 positions match TRBD1. The germline gives CDR1 MNHEY, CDR2 SVGAGI. There are 16 residues in the CDR3. J lost 4 bases, V lost 2 bases, and 7 bases had no gene match. CDR3 in DNA: TGTGCCAGCAGTTACACCTGGACAGGGACAGGAAACACCATATATTTT. Translating it yields CASSYTWTGTGNTIYF.